These T cell receptor beta chains were read from a single sample in a study of T-cell memory formation after mild COVID-19. TCRdb used MiXCR to reprocess the 5' RACE reads, holding one entry per CDR3 protein. The sample lists 300,000 to 350,000 distinct CDR3 sequences, 10% to 15% occurring once. Sequenced: PBMCs or a T cell subset sorted from them (not recorded which). The origin of the receptors is a young man who had mild COVID-19 (a few samples of this study predate the infection). Cell type and time point are not known. The CDR3 runs from the conserved cysteine through the conserved F or W. Each record gives: J gene, clone size, D gene, V gene, CDR3 DNA, CDR3 protein. D genes are given only for firm matches. Part of the rows lack a size; the others show once, few, many or a class for expanded clones.

TRBJ2-5	NA	NA	TRBV20-1	TGCAGTGCTAGAGTACCCACCTGGGAGACCCAGTACTTC	CSARVPTWETQYF
TRBJ2-7	many	TRBD1	TRBV5-1	TGCGCCAGTGACAACGGACAGGGCCGCGAGCAGTACTTC	CASDNGQGREQYF
TRBJ2-7	NA	NA	TRBV27	TGTGCCAGCAGTCTGGGGCGTCAGCTCGGCGAGCAGTACTTC	CASSLGRQLGEQYF
TRBJ2-6	NA	NA	TRBV2	TGTGCCAGCTTCCGACTAGCTGGGGCCAACGTCCTGACTTTC	CASFRLAGANVLTF
TRBJ2-5	NA	NA	TRBV20-1	TGCAGTGCTGTAATGGGAGAGACCAAGTACTTC	CSAVMGETKYF
TRBJ1-5	few	NA	TRBV4-1	TGCGCCAGCAGCCAGGCCGGGACACCTCAGCCCCAGCATTTT	CASSQAGTPQPQHF
TRBJ2-5	NA	TRBD1	TRBV11-2	TGTGCCAGCAGTTCCGGGACAGGGGCGGGAGAGACCCAGTACTTC	CASSSGTGAGETQYF
TRBJ2-3	NA	TRBD2	TRBV11-2	TGTGCCAGCAGCTTAGGGGCTAGCGGGGGCCGGGGGGCCACAGATACGCAGTATTTT	CASSLGASGGRGATDTQYF
TRBJ1-1	once	NA	TRBV5-1	TGCGCCAGCAGCTTGGCCGAGACAGGCGGCTTTGTAGCTTTCTTT	CASSLAETGGFVAFF
TRBJ2-3	many	NA	TRBV7-9	TGTGCCAGCAGCCAAACAGGGCCAGATACGCAGTATTTT	CASSQTGPDTQYF
TRBJ2-3	NA	NA	TRBV28	TGTGCCAGCACCCATTCGGTCACGCAGTATTTT	CASTHSVTQYF
TRBJ2-1	few	NA	TRBV12-3/TRBV12-4	TGTGCCAGCAGTCGGATGGGGGTCCTCAATGAGCAGTTCTTC	CASSRMGVLNEQFF
TRBJ2-1	few	NA	TRBV7-2	TGTGCCAGCAGCTCAGAGGACTCGGGTGAGCAGTTCTTC	CASSSEDSGEQFF
TRBJ1-4	NA	TRBD1	TRBV5-1	TGCGCCAGCAGCTTGACAACCGCCAGGGGGGAAAAACTGTTTTTT	CASSLTTARGEKLFF
TRBJ2-5	NA	TRBD2	TRBV12-3/TRBV12-4	TGTGCCAGCAGTTTAGGCAGCGGGGGGGTGCTGGAGACCCAGTACTTC	CASSLGSGGVLETQYF
TRBJ1-3	few	NA	TRBV7-2	TGTGCCAGCAGCTTAGTTGCCTCTGGAAACACCATATATTTT	CASSLVASGNTIYF
TRBJ1-5	NA	TRBD1	TRBV24-1	TGTGCCACCAGTGAGGGACAGGGGGACAATCAGCCCCAGCATTTT	CATSEGQGDNQPQHF
TRBJ2-7	many	NA	TRBV6-2/TRBV6-3	TGTGCCAGCAGTAGGATCCTCTACGAGCAGTACTTC	CASSRILYEQYF
TRBJ2-3	many	NA	TRBV5-6	TGTGCCAGCAGCACGGGCAGGGGTTCGAGAGATACGCAGTATTTT	CASSTGRGSRDTQYF
TRBJ2-7	NA	TRBD2	TRBV5-4	TGTGCCAGCAGCCGGCCCGTCGCGGGGGACGAGCAGTACTTC	CASSRPVAGDEQYF
TRBJ1-2	many	TRBD1	TRBV4-3	TGCGCCAGCAGCTACTTGGCCGGGACAGGGGACGGCTACACCTTC	CASSYLAGTGDGYTF
TRBJ2-3	few	NA	TRBV29-1	TGCAGCGTCCCCCACGGGGGGCTAACAGATACGCAGTATTTT	CSVPHGGLTDTQYF
TRBJ2-1	NA	TRBD2	TRBV24-1	TGTGCCACCAGTGATAACGGACTAGCGGGGGGCTATGAGCAGTTCTTC	CATSDNGLAGGYEQFF
TRBJ2-1	NA	NA	TRBV7-2	TGTGCCAGCAGCTTGGGGGTTGGAAGAAATGAGCAGTTCTTC	CASSLGVGRNEQFF
TRBJ1-2	NA	TRBD1	TRBV19	TGTGCCAGTAGTGAGGACAGGGGTCCTTTCTATGGCTACACCTTC	CASSEDRGPFYGYTF
TRBJ2-3	few	TRBD2	TRBV5-1	TGCGCCAGCAAACCGGGGAGGGCCGGCACAGATACGCAGTATTTT	CASKPGRAGTDTQYF
TRBJ2-1	NA	NA	TRBV5-1	TGCGCCAGCAGCAGAACAGGGCCCTCAGGCTACAATGAGCAGTTCTTC	CASSRTGPSGYNEQFF
TRBJ1-6	NA	NA	TRBV27	TGTGCCAGCAGTCTTATGGACCGCCTCTCCTATAATTCACCCCTCCACTTT	CASSLMDRLSYNSPLHF
TRBJ2-3	NA	NA	TRBV12-3/TRBV12-4	TGTGCCAGCAGTATCAGTCTAGCAGGGGATACGCAGTATTTT	CASSISLAGDTQYF
TRBJ1-5	few	NA	TRBV4-1	TGCGCCAGCAGCCAAGAAGGGGCCACATATCAGCCCCAGCATTTT	CASSQEGATYQPQHF
TRBJ1-4	few	NA	TRBV18	TGTGCCAGCTCACCATCCTTAGTTGAAAAACTGTTTTTT	CASSPSLVEKLFF
TRBJ2-5	few	NA	TRBV24-1	TGTGCCACCAGTGAAACTACTGGGGACCAAGAGACCCAGTACTTC	CATSETTGDQETQYF
TRBJ2-5	NA	NA	TRBV29-1	TGCAGCGTTGGGGGAAGCGAGACCCAGTACTTC	CSVGGSETQYF
TRBJ2-2	NA	TRBD2	TRBV28	TGTGCCAGCAGTCGGACTAGCGAGAACACCGGGGAGCTGTTTTTT	CASSRTSENTGELFF
TRBJ2-3	NA	TRBD1	TRBV5-1	TGCGCCAGCAGCTACAAACAGGGGAGCACAGATACGCAGTATTTT	CASSYKQGSTDTQYF
TRBJ1-3	many	NA	TRBV14	TGTGCCAGCAGCCAAGACCCAGGGAGGATTGGAAACACCATATATTTT	CASSQDPGRIGNTIYF
TRBJ1-5	few	TRBD1	TRBV9	TGTGCCAGCAGTGCAGGGGGCACAGGCAATCAGCCCCAGCATTTT	CASSAGGTGNQPQHF
TRBJ1-5	many	NA	TRBV6-5	TGTGCCAGCAGCCTCGGGGGCCCCCAGGATCAGCCCCAGCATTTT	CASSLGGPQDQPQHF
TRBJ2-2	few	TRBD1	TRBV12-3/TRBV12-4	TGTGCCAGCAGGGGACAGGGTTCGAACGGGGAGCTGTTTTTT	CASRGQGSNGELFF
TRBJ2-3	NA	TRBD1	TRBV19	TGTGCCAGTAGGGAGACAGGGCGCACAGATACGCAGTATTTT	CASRETGRTDTQYF
TRBJ2-5	few	NA	TRBV5-1	TGCGCCAGCAGCCCAACCTCAGGGAAGACCCAGTACTTC	CASSPTSGKTQYF
TRBJ2-1	NA	NA	TRBV4-2	TGTGCCAGCAGCCAGGCCGGGACGCACGCCTACAATGAGCAGTTCTTC	CASSQAGTHAYNEQFF
TRBJ2-3	few	TRBD2	TRBV5-8	TGTGCCAGCAGCTTTAGGCTAGCGGGGTCAGATACGCAGTATTTT	CASSFRLAGSDTQYF
TRBJ1-2	NA	TRBD1	TRBV7-8	TGTGCCAGCAGCTCGACAGGGAGTTTTTTTGGATATGGCTACACCTTC	CASSSTGSFFGYGYTF
TRBJ2-5	many	NA	TRBV7-9	TGTGCCAGCAGCTTAGAGTGGGGTGAGACCCAGTACTTC	CASSLEWGETQYF